Ten or more counts support the clone carrying this T cell receptor (beta chain). Its cognate antigen is unknown. Amplified regions were TCR beta CDR3 sequences from RNA transcripts. RT-PCR in the first round (using the HTBI primer set) targeted the TCR CDR3. Via MiXCR, TCRdb re-called the multiplex PCR reads, giving one row per CDR3 protein. The top ten clones hold approximately 10% of a sample with over 700,000 distinct CDR3 sequences, roughly 40% of them seen once. These data come from a study of T cells in Graves' hyperthyroidism and ophthalmopathy. Study results and caveats: Appearing also in blood were most of the thyroid clonotypes expanded above 0.001.

The V gene lost 1 base and the J gene lost 4 bases, with 8 bases spanning the gap. Per germline, CDR1 SQVTM and CDR2 ANQGSEA. The CDR3 is 12 residues long. The study enrolled patients aged 18 to 65 with newly diagnosed hyperthyroidism of under 2 months' duration. Diagnoses used clinical symptoms, serum thyroxine and TRAb, thyroid ultrasound and orbital computed tomography. The sample consisted of blood. This receptor was obtained from a man aged 18 to 29 with Graves' hyperthyroidism. The gene calls are TRBV29-1 and TRBJ2-7; tentatively, D is TRBD2 (5 bases). The CDR3, as DNA: TGCAGCGTTGAAGTCCGGGGTTACGAGCAGTACTTC. Amino acids: CSVEVRGYEQYF.